This TCR beta chain emerged from a study of blood T cell repertoires in COVID-19. This CDR3 has 14 amino acids. V shed 2 bases and J shed 1 base, with 9 bases lying between them. Germline lookup yields CDR1 SGDLS and CDR2 YYNGEE. The protocol was immunoSEQ multiplex PCR, while the TCRdb copy is restricted to in-frame clones and leaves out a portion. The data hold about 250,000 clones, with around 88% observed a single time. This chain links TRBV9 with TRBJ1-1; D unresolved. What was sequenced was peripheral blood. The TCR originated in a man older than 75 with acute or convalescent COVID-19. CDR3 loop: CASSVSTRNTEAFF. The CDR3 DNA reads TGTGCCAGCAGCGTTTCTACCCGGAACACTGAAGCTTTCTTT.